The next 12 T cell receptor beta chains were all read from a single sample in a study of T cell repertoires in cytomegalovirus infection (dated by TCRdb to about 2019). For sequencing, an Illumina HiSeq 1500 was employed. TCRdb reanalyzed the raw reads on its own, using fastp at Q25 for trimming and MiXCR for clone calling, and kept in-frame beta chains. One record per CDR3 amino acid sequence lists the most common genes and DNA. Within this sample are more than 500,000 distinct CDR3 sequences, with 16% of them counted one time only. The ten largest account for under 30% of the sample. What was sequenced was CD8+ T cells from PBMCs. These TCRs come from a human donor in good health (CMV status not recorded). Some clones in this sample may be carry-over from other donors' samples.

The chain is built from TRBV19 and TRBJ2-1; D remains unclear. The CDR3 spans 13 residues. CDR1 is LNHDA, CDR2 SQIVND, per germline (reference sequence). V lost 5 bases to trimming and J lost 9 bases, with 14 bases between them. The CDR3 DNA is TGTGCCAGTAGTTTCGTTCCATCGACTGAGCAGTTCTTC. Its protein is CASSFVPSTEQFF.

Worth noting for this clonotype: A much larger clone lies a single base off, so this may be a read error. The chain links TRBV25-1 to TRBJ2-2, with 9 nucleotides matching TRBD2. Germline loops: CDR1 MGHDK, CDR2 SYGVNS. This CDR3 region has 18 residues. The CDR3 here is CAGSEGVLAGAATGELFF. The CDR3, as DNA: TGTGCCGGCAGTGAAGGGGTCTTAGCGGGAGCTGCAACCGGGGAGCTGTTTTTT.

This chain joins TRBV6-5 and TRBJ1-2, with 7 bases identical to TRBD1. This CDR3 comprises 13 residues. The ends lost 9 bases at V and 7 bases at J; junction bases unmatched: 11. The V gene's germline CDR1 is MNHEY and CDR2 SVGAGI. The CDR3 DNA reads as TGTGCCAGTTCCGACAGGGCCGATGGTGGCTACACCTTC. Translation gives CASSDRADGGYTF.

This clonotype has ten or more counts. The chain is built from TRBV7-9 and TRBJ2-1; TRBD2 is a possible D gene (5 bases). CDR1 is SEHNR, CDR2 FQNEAQ, per germline (reference sequence). The CDR3 spans 14 residues. Between the trimmed V and J ends, which lost 5 bases and 6 bases, there was a span of 14 bases. The CDR3 spells CASSPPGSPNEQFF. In DNA, the CDR3 is TGTGCCAGCAGCCCACCGGGAAGCCCCAATGAGCAGTTCTTC.

In its sample, this clonotype was seen many times. J is TRBJ1-1 and V is TRBV11-1; D remains unclear. The germline gives CDR1 SGHAT, CDR2 FQDESV (reference sequence). The length of the CDR3 is 15 residues. V was shortened by 5 bases and J by 4 bases, with 17 bases between the two germline ends. The CDR3 loop reads CASSLGRGRGTEAFF. In DNA, the CDR3 is TGTGCCAGCAGCCTCGGCCGAGGACGGGGCACTGAAGCTTTCTTT.

This chain joins TRBV28 and TRBJ2-1, with 7 bases identical to TRBD2. The V and J ends lost 5 bases and 3 bases, in that order; junction bases with no gene match: 10. Germline V gene data show CDR1 as MDHEN and CDR2 as SYDVKM. CDR3 length: 16 residues. CDR3: CASSLWMGEGYNEQFF. The CDR3 bases are TGTGCCAGCAGTCTCTGGATGGGGGAGGGCTACAATGAGCAGTTCTTC.

Many counts were recorded for this clonotype. The CDR3 DNA reads as TGTGCCAGCACTCCGGACAGACTGCAAGAGACCCAGTACTTC. It specifies CASTPDRLQETQYF. This chain connects TRBV12-3 or TRBV12-4 to TRBJ2-5, with D tentatively TRBD1 (6 bases). This CDR3 is built from 14 residues. Trimming pared 7 bases from V and 2 bases from J, leaving 14 bases between.

This clonotype was recorded many times. J is TRBJ2-4 and V is TRBV6-1; a weak D match, TRBD2 (6 bases). Germline-derived CDR1 and CDR2 are MNHNS and SASEGT. Trimming cost V 6 bases and J 4 bases, with 16 bases left between them. This CDR3 spans 15 amino acids. CDR3 sequence reads: CASRGSGGEKNIQYF. CDR3 DNA: TGTGCCAGCAGAGGGAGCGGAGGGGAAAAAAACATTCAGTACTTC.

This clonotype has more than one count but fewer than ten. CDR3 in DNA: TGTGCCAGTAAGCACAGGGGAGGGCAGCCCCAGCATTTT. Residues: CASKHRGGQPQHF. This rearrangement joins TRBV19 to TRBJ1-5; 7 bases agree with TRBD1. The CDR3 loop spans 13 amino acids. From germline, CDR1 is LNHDA and CDR2 SQIVND (reference sequence). V shed 7 bases and J 7 bases; nucleotides not matched to a gene: 7. The whole variable domain, remainder taken from reference TRBV19 and TRBJ1-5, is DGGITQSPKYLFRKEGQNVTLSCEQNLNHDAMYWYRQDPGQGLRLIYYSQIVNDFQKGDIAEGYSVSREKKESFPLTVTSAQKNPTAFYLCASKHRGGQPQHFGDGTRLSIL.

This clonotype came up a few times. The chain uses TRBV6-6 and TRBJ1-6; 8 bases map to TRBD1. V lost 0 bases, J lost 5 bases, and 6 bases stayed unmatched. Germline V lookup: CDR1 MNHNY, CDR2 SVGAGI (reference sequence). The CDR3 totals 17 residues. In DNA, the CDR3 is TGTGCCAGCAGTTACTCCTTGACAGGGGATCATAATTCACCCCTCCACTTT. It translates to CASSYSLTGDHNSPLHF.

This clonotype has a handful of counts. The V gene is TRBV4-1, the J gene TRBJ1-4, with D uncertain. The V and J ends lost 4 bases and 0 bases respectively, with 12 bases between them. The germline gives CDR1 MGHRA, CDR2 YSYEKL. This CDR3 contains 16 residues. CDR3: CASSLLHIATNEKLFF. The CDR3 nucleotides are TGCGCCAGCAGCCTCCTTCATATTGCAACTAATGAAAAACTGTTTTTT.

This clonotype was found many times. The gene calls are TRBV6-1 and TRBJ2-2, with a possible D match to TRBD1 (6 bases). The germline V and J ends were trimmed by 7 bases and 2 bases, with 17 bases remaining between them. The CDR3 contains 16 residues. Germline V CDR1 and CDR2: MNHNS, SASEGT. The CDR3 region is CASKRGHTGNTGELFF. The CDR3 coding sequence is TGTGCCAGCAAGAGGGGACATACAGGAAACACCGGGGAGCTGTTTTTT.